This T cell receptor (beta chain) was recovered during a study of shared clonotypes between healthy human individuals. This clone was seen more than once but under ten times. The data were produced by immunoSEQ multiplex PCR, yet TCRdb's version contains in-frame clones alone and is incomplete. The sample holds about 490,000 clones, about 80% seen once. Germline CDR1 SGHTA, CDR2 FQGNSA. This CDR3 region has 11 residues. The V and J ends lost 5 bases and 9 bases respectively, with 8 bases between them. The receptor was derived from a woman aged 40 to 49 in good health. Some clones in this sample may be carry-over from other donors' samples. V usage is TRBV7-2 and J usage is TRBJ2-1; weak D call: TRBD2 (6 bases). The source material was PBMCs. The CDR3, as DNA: TGTGCCAGCAGCCGGCGGGGTGAGCAGTTCTTC. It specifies CASSRRGEQFF.